The source of this T cell receptor beta chain is a study of identical twins. Trimming removed 3 bases from V and 1 base from J, with 10 bases in between. CDR3 length: 14 residues. The germline gives CDR1 SGDLS, CDR2 YYNGEE. Remarks on this clonotype: What it recognizes is unknown.

Study results and caveats: Zero-insertion results could be subject to partial confounding by invariant MAIT and iNKT cells. The conclusions drew on cross-sectional statistical analysis instead of tracking the same donors.

TCRdb used MiXCR to reprocess the 5' RACE reads, holding one entry per CDR3 protein. Among a few hundred thousand distinct CDR3 sequences listed, approximately 17% were seen once. Sequencing input: naive T cells sorted from blood. The origin of this receptor is a man aged 45-65 years in good health. The chain recombines TRBV9 with TRBJ1-2, with a weak D call TRBD1 (6 bases). CDR3 sequence: CASSALGGNYGYTF. Here the CDR3 DNA reads TGTGCCAGCAGCGCCCTAGGGGGTAACTATGGCTACACCTTC.